This is a list of T cell receptor beta chains from one sample in a study of T cell repertoires in cytomegalovirus infection. These receptors lack a known antigen. TCRdb reprocessed the reads with MiXCR, giving one entry per CDR3 protein. The data hold 900,000 to 950,000 distinct CDR3 sequences, with about a third observed a single time. The sample consisted of cultured CD8+ T cells from PBMCs, taken from culture after CMV antigen stimulation. Source of these receptors: a human donor in good health (CMV status not recorded). Some clones in this sample may be carry-over from other donors' samples. CDR3s include the opening cysteine and the closing phenylalanine or tryptophan. The D gene is left open where the match is weak. Rows give clone size only sometimes, using once, few, many, or a class for an expanded clone.

v_call: TRBV7-6; cdr3_length: 16; j_call: TRBJ1-4; clone_size: NA; d_call: NA; cdr3_nt: TGTGCCAGCAGCCCCGAGTGGGGGCTCACTAATGAAAAACTGTTTTTT; cdr3_aa: CASSPEWGLTNEKLFF
v_call: TRBV6-6; cdr3_length: 18; j_call: TRBJ1-2; clone_size: NA; d_call: TRBD1; cdr3_nt: TGTGCCAGCAGTTCGTTACGAGGGGACAGGGGTGCTAACTATGGCTACACCTTC; cdr3_aa: CASSSLRGDRGANYGYTF
v_call: TRBV7-9; cdr3_length: 14; j_call: TRBJ1-6; clone_size: few; d_call: TRBD1; cdr3_nt: TGTGCCAGCAGCTTAGAGGGGGCTGGTTCACCCCTCCACTTT; cdr3_aa: CASSLEGAGSPLHF
v_call: TRBV27; cdr3_length: 15; j_call: TRBJ2-5; clone_size: few; d_call: NA; cdr3_nt: TGTGCCAGCAGTTTAGAGGGGGACCCGGGAGAGACCCAGTACTTC; cdr3_aa: CASSLEGDPGETQYF
v_call: TRBV7-6; cdr3_length: 18; j_call: TRBJ2-1; clone_size: NA; d_call: NA; cdr3_nt: TGTGCCAGCAGCTTACCGAGAAGTGTCGGGACTTACGACGATGAGCAGTTCTTC; cdr3_aa: CASSLPRSVGTYDDEQFF
v_call: TRBV7-9; cdr3_length: 18; j_call: TRBJ2-5; clone_size: few; d_call: NA; cdr3_nt: TGTGCCAGCAGCTTAGTCCCCCCCCTGCGGGGCCTCCAAGAGACCCAGTACTTC; cdr3_aa: CASSLVPPLRGLQETQYF
v_call: TRBV6-1; cdr3_length: 13; j_call: TRBJ2-1; clone_size: many; d_call: NA; cdr3_nt: TGTGCCAGCAGTCTCATTAACGACAATGAGCAGTTCTTC; cdr3_aa: CASSLINDNEQFF
v_call: TRBV20-1; cdr3_length: 12; j_call: TRBJ2-4; clone_size: NA; d_call: NA; cdr3_nt: TGCAGTGCTTGGGGGGGGGCAGACATTCAGTACTTC; cdr3_aa: CSAWGGADIQYF
v_call: TRBV5-5; cdr3_length: 15; j_call: TRBJ2-2; clone_size: NA; d_call: TRBD1; cdr3_nt: TGTGCCAGCAGCCGCGGGACAGGTGGCACCGGGGAGCTGTTTTTT; cdr3_aa: CASSRGTGGTGELFF
v_call: TRBV20-1; cdr3_length: 13; j_call: TRBJ2-5; clone_size: NA; d_call: TRBD2; cdr3_nt: TGCAGTGCTTGGGGGGAGGGCCGAGAGACCCAGTACTTC; cdr3_aa: CSAWGEGRETQYF
v_call: TRBV29-1; cdr3_length: 16; j_call: TRBJ2-1; clone_size: NA; d_call: NA; cdr3_nt: TGCAGCGTTGAAGACAACTCAGGGCCCTTCTACAATGAGCAGTTCTTC; cdr3_aa: CSVEDNSGPFYNEQFF
v_call: TRBV7-2; cdr3_length: 11; j_call: TRBJ1-5; clone_size: many; d_call: NA; cdr3_nt: TGTGCCAGCGGGGAGGGACAGCCCCAGCATTTT; cdr3_aa: CASGEGQPQHF
v_call: TRBV27; cdr3_length: 15; j_call: TRBJ1-1; clone_size: NA; d_call: NA; cdr3_nt: TGTGCCAGCAGTTTGTTAAGGGGCGCTTACACTGAAGCTTTCTTT; cdr3_aa: CASSLLRGAYTEAFF
v_call: TRBV18; cdr3_length: 14; j_call: TRBJ2-1; clone_size: NA; d_call: NA; cdr3_nt: TGTGCCAGCTCACCTACGAGCGTGAACAATGAGCAGTTCTTC; cdr3_aa: CASSPTSVNNEQFF
v_call: TRBV7-4; cdr3_length: 15; j_call: TRBJ2-3; clone_size: NA; d_call: NA; cdr3_nt: TGTGCCAGCCCCCCAGAAGAGGGAGAAACAGATACGCAGTATTTT; cdr3_aa: CASPPEEGETDTQYF
v_call: TRBV5-1; cdr3_length: 15; j_call: TRBJ1-1; clone_size: NA; d_call: NA; cdr3_nt: TGCGCCAGCAGCGGCCTGTGGGACGGCAACACTGAAGCTTTCTTT; cdr3_aa: CASSGLWDGNTEAFF
v_call: TRBV6-5; cdr3_length: 15; j_call: TRBJ2-7; clone_size: NA; d_call: NA; cdr3_nt: TGTGCCAGCAGGGGGGCAGCCTCACGGGGATACGAGCAGTACTTC; cdr3_aa: CASRGAASRGYEQYF
v_call: TRBV27; cdr3_length: 14; j_call: TRBJ2-3; clone_size: NA; d_call: TRBD2; cdr3_nt: TGTGCCAGCAGCCAAGGGACTAGCGCGGATACGCAGTATTTT; cdr3_aa: CASSQGTSADTQYF
v_call: TRBV6-1; cdr3_length: 16; j_call: TRBJ1-2; clone_size: NA; d_call: TRBD1; cdr3_nt: TGTGCCAGCAGTGAAACGACAGGGTTCCAAAACTATGGCTACACCTTC; cdr3_aa: CASSETTGFQNYGYTF
v_call: TRBV6-6; cdr3_length: 15; j_call: TRBJ1-2; clone_size: NA; d_call: NA; cdr3_nt: TGTGCCAGCAGTTACGATGGGCGGTCCCTACGGGGCTACACCTTC; cdr3_aa: CASSYDGRSLRGYTF
v_call: TRBV19; cdr3_length: 15; j_call: TRBJ2-3; clone_size: NA; d_call: NA; cdr3_nt: TGTGCCAGTAGTATAATGGGCGGATACACAGATACGCAGTATTTT; cdr3_aa: CASSIMGGYTDTQYF
v_call: TRBV7-6; cdr3_length: 15; j_call: TRBJ2-1; clone_size: many; d_call: TRBD1; cdr3_nt: TGTGCCAGCAGTCGACAGGGGAGCTCCTACAATGAGCAGTTCTTC; cdr3_aa: CASSRQGSSYNEQFF
v_call: TRBV5-8; cdr3_length: 16; j_call: TRBJ2-3; clone_size: NA; d_call: TRBD1; cdr3_nt: TGTGCCAGCAGCTTTAGGACAGGGAAAAGCACAGATACGCAGTATTTT; cdr3_aa: CASSFRTGKSTDTQYF
v_call: TRBV27; cdr3_length: 12; j_call: TRBJ1-1; clone_size: once; d_call: TRBD1; cdr3_nt: TGTGCCAGCAGCCGGGGGACAGAAAGAGCTTTCTTT; cdr3_aa: CASSRGTERAFF
v_call: TRBV27; cdr3_length: 13; j_call: TRBJ2-3; clone_size: few; d_call: NA; cdr3_nt: TGTGCCAGCACCGGACTGGGCACAGATACGCAGTATTTT; cdr3_aa: CASTGLGTDTQYF
v_call: TRBV25-1; cdr3_length: 14; j_call: TRBJ1-5; clone_size: many; d_call: NA; cdr3_nt: TGTGCCAGCAGTGAATGGGGGAGCAATCAGCCCCAGCATTTT; cdr3_aa: CASSEWGSNQPQHF
v_call: TRBV6-2/TRBV6-3; cdr3_length: 17; j_call: TRBJ1-2; clone_size: NA; d_call: TRBD1; cdr3_nt: TGTGCCAGCAGTCCCTTCGACAGGGGGAGTCTCGACTATGGCTACACCTTC; cdr3_aa: CASSPFDRGSLDYGYTF
v_call: TRBV27; cdr3_length: 16; j_call: TRBJ2-1; clone_size: many; d_call: NA; cdr3_nt: TGTGCCAGCAGTTCAAAGGGGGGGCCTTCCTACAATGAGCAGTTCTTC; cdr3_aa: CASSSKGGPSYNEQFF